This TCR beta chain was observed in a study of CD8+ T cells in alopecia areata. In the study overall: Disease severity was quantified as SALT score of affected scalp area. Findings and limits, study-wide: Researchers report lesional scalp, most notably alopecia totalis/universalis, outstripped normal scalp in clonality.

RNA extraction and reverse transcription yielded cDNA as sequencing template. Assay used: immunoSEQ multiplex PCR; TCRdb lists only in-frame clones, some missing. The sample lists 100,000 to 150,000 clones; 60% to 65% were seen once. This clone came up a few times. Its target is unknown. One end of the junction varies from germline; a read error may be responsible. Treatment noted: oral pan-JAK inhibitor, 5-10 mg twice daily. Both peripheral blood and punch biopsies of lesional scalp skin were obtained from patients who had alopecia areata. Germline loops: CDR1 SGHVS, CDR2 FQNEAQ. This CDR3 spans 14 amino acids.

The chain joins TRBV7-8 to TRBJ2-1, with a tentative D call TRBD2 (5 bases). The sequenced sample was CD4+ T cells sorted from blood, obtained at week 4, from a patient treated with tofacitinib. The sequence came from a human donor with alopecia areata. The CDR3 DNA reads TGTGCCAGCAGCCTAGCTGGGCCTTCACGAGGGCAGTTCTTC. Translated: CASSLAGPSRGQFF.